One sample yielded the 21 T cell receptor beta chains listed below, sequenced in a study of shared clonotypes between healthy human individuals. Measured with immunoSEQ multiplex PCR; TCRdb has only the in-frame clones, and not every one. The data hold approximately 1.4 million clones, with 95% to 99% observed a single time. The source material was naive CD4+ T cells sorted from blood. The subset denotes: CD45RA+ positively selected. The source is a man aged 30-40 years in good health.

CDR3 bases: TGTGCCAGCTCACCCCGGGACGGGACACTACATGGCTACACCTTC. Protein product: CASSPRDGTLHGYTF. The chain uses TRBV18 and TRBJ1-2; TRBD1 is a possible D gene (6 bases). The V end lost 3 bases, the J end lost 6 bases, and 17 bases lay between the germline ends. CDR3 length: 15 amino acids. Germline lookup yields CDR1 KGHSH and CDR2 LQKENI.

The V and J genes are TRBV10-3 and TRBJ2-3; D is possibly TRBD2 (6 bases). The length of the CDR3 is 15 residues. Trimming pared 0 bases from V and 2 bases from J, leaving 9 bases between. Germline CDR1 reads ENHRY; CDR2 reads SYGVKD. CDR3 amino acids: CAISESSGPTDTQYF. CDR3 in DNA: TGTGCCATCAGTGAGTCTAGCGGACCCACAGATACGCAGTATTTT.

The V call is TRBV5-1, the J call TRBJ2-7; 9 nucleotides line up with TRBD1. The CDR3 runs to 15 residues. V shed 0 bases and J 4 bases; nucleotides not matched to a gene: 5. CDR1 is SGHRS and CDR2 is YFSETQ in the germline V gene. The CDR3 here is CASSLGQGELYEQYF. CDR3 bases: TGCGCCAGCAGCTTGGGACAGGGGGAGTTGTACGAGCAGTACTTC.

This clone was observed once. As DNA, the CDR3 is TGTGCCAGCAGCGGGTGGGGACTGACCGGGATGAACACTGAAGCTTTCTTT. It codes for CASSGWGLTGMNTEAFF. The chain couples TRBV5-6 to TRBJ1-1, with a possible D match to TRBD1 (5 bases). CDR3 length: 17 residues. V lost 4 bases and J 0 bases, leaving 19 bases between the germline ends. The germline CDR1 and CDR2 sequences are SGHDT and YYEEEE.

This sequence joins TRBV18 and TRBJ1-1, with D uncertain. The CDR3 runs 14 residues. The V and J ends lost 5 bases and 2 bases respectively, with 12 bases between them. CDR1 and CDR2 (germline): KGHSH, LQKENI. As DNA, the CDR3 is TGTGCCAGCTCAATCCCGGGAATAAACACTGAAGCTTTCTTT. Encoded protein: CASSIPGINTEAFF.

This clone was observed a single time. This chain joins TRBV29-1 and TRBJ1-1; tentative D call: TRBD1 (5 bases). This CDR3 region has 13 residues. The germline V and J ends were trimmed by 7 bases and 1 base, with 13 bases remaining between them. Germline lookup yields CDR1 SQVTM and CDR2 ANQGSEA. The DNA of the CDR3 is TGCAGCGCAATGACGGGGACGAACACTGAAGCTTTCTTT. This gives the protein CSAMTGTNTEAFF.

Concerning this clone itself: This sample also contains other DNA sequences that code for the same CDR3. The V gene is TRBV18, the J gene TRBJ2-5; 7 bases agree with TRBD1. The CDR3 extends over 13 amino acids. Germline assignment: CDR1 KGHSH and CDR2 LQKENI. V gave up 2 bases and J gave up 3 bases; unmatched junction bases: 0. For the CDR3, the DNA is TGTGCCAGCTCACCAGACAGGGAAGAGACCCAGTACTTC. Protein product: CASSPDREETQYF. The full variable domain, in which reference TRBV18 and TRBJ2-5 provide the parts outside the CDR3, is NAGVMQNPRHLVRRRGQEARLRCSPMKGHSHVYWYRQLPEEGLKFMVYLQKENIIDESGMPKERFSAEFPKEGPSILRIQQVVRGDSAAYFCASSPDREETQYFGPGTRLLVL.

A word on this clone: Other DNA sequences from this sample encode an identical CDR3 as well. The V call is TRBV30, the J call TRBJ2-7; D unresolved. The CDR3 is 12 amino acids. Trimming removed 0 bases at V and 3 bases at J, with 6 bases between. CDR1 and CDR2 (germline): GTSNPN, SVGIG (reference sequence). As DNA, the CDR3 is TGTGCCTGGAGTGTAAGGATCTACGAGCAGTACTTC. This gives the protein CAWSVRIYEQYF.

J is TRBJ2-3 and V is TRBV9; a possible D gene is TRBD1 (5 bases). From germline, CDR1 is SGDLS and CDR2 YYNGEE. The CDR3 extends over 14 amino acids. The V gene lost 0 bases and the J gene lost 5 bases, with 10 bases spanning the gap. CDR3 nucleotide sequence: TGTGCCAGCAGCGTAGATCAGGGAAAAGATACGCAGTATTTT. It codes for CASSVDQGKDTQYF.

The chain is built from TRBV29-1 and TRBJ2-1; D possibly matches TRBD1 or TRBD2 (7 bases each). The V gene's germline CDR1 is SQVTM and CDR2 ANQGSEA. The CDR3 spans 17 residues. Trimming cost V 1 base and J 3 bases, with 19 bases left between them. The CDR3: CSVEGSGTAAYYNEQFF. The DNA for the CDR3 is TGCAGCGTTGAAGGAAGCGGGACAGCGGCCTACTACAATGAGCAGTTCTTC.

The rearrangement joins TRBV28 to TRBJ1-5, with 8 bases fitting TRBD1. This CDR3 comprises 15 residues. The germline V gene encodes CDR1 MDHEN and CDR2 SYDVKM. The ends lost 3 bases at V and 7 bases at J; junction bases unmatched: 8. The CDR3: CASSFSPGGRQPQHF. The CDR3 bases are TGTGCCAGCAGTTTCTCACCAGGGGGCAGACAGCCCCAGCATTTT.

The CDR3 DNA sequence: TGCGCCAGCAGCTTAAAAGACAGGGGCAACTATGGCTACACCTTC. Residues: CASSLKDRGNYGYTF. The rearrangement uses TRBV5-1 and TRBJ1-2; 8 nucleotides agree with TRBD1. The germline V gene encodes CDR1 SGHRS and CDR2 YFSETQ. V trimming: 2 bases; J trimming: 2 bases; junction bases outside the gene matches: 5. This CDR3 spans 15 amino acids.

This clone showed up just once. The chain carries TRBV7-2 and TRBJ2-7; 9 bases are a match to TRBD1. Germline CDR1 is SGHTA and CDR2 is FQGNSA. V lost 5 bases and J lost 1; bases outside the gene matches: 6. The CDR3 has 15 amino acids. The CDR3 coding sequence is TGTGCCAGCAGCGACGGGACAGGGACTTCCTACGAGCAGTACTTC. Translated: CASSDGTGTSYEQYF.

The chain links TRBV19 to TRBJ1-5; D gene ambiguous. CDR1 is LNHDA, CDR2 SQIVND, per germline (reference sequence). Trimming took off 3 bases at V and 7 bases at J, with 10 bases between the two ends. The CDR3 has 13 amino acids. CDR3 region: CASSIPGDQPQHF. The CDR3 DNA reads TGTGCCAGTAGTATCCCCGGCGACCAGCCCCAGCATTTT.

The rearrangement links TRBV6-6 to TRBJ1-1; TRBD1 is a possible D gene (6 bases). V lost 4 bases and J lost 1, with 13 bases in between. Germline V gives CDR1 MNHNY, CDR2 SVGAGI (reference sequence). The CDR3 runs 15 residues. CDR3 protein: CASSLRQGSNTEAFF. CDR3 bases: TGTGCCAGCAGTTTACGCCAGGGGTCGAACACTGAAGCTTTCTTT.

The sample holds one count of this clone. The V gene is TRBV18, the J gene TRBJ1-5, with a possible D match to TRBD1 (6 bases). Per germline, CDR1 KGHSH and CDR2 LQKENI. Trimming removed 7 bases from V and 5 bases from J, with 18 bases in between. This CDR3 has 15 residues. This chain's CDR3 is CASCIPRGSDQPQHF. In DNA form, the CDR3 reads TGTGCCAGCTGTATCCCCAGGGGATCGGATCAGCCCCAGCATTTT.

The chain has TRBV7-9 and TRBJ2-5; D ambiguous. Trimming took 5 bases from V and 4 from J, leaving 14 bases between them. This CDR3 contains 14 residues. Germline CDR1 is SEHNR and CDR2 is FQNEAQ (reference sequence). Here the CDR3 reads CASSRGRSGETQYF. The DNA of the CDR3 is TGTGCCAGCAGCCGCGGCCGGTCTGGAGAGACCCAGTACTTC.

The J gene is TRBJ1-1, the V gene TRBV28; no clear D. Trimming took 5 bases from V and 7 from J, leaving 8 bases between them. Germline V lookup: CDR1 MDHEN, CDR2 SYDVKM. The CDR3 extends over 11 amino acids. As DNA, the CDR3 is TGTGCCAGCAGTCCAGCTTATGAAGCTTTCTTT. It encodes CASSPAYEAFF.

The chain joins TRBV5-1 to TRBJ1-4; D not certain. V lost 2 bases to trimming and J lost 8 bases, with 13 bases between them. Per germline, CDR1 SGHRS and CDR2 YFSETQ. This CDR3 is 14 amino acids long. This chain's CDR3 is CASSLREGREKLFF. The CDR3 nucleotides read TGCGCCAGCAGCTTACGGGAAGGGCGGGAAAAACTGTTTTTT.

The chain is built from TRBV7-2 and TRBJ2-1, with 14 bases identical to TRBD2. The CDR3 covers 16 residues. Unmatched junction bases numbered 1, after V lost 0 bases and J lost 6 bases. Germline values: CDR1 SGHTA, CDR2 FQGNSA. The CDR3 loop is CASSLAGLAGGNEQFF. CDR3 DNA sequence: TGTGCCAGCAGCTTAGCCGGACTAGCGGGAGGCAATGAGCAGTTCTTC.

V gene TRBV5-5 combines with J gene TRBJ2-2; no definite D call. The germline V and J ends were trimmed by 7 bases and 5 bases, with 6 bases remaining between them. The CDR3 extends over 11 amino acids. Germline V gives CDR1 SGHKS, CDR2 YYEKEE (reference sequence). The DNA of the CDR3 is TGTGCCAGCTCTCCGACCGGGGAGCTGTTTTTT. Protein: CASSPTGELFF.